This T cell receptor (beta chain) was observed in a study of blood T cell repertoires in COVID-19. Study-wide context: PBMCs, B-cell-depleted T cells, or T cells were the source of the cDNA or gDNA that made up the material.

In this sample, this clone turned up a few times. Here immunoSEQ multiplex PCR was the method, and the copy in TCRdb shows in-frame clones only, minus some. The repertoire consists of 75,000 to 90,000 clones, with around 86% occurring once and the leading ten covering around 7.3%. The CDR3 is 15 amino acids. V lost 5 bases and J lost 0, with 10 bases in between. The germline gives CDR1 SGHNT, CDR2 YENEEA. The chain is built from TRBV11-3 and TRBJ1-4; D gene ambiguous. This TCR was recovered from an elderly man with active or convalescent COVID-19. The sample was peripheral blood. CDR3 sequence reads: CASSLGQATNEKLFF. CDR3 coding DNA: TGTGCCAGCAGCCTCGGTCAGGCAACTAATGAAAAACTGTTTTTT.